These 27 T cell receptor beta chains came from one sample sequenced in a study of cytomegalovirus exposure and HLA in healthy donors. The PCR contained 60 Vbeta and 13 Jbeta primers. Some clones are missing from TCRdb's copy, which holds only in-frame ones; the method was immunoSEQ multiplex PCR. The data show under 150,000 clones, with approximately 61% seen just once and 1.6% held by the top ten. Sequencing was carried out using PBMCs. These receptors were obtained from a man aged 25-45 years in good health and CMV-seropositive.

This clone was seen once. V is TRBV6-5 and J is TRBJ1-1; D is perhaps TRBD1 (6 bases). The CDR3 contains 14 residues. Trimming cost V 5 bases and J 1 base, with 11 bases left between them. Germline V gene data show CDR1 as MNHEY and CDR2 as SVGAGI. This CDR3 reads CASSRDRSNTEAFF. Written as DNA, the CDR3 is TGTGCCAGCAGTCGAGACAGGTCGAACACTGAAGCTTTCTTT.

The chain links TRBV28 to TRBJ2-5; TRBD2 is a possible D gene (5 bases). The CDR3 has 16 amino acids. Trimming left V 5 bases short and J 0 bases short, with 16 bases between. The germline V gene has CDR1 MDHEN and CDR2 SYDVKM. DNA of the CDR3: TGTGCCAGCAGTCCGGAGGCCTCCTTGTACCAAGAGACCCAGTACTTC. This encodes CASSPEASLYQETQYF.

The chain links TRBV6-6 to TRBJ2-7; D is possibly TRBD2 (6 bases). V lost 2 bases and J lost 0, with 11 bases in between. Germline values: CDR1 MNHNY, CDR2 SVGAGI (reference sequence). The CDR3 totals 15 residues. The CDR3 sequence: CASSYPPGASYEQYF. Here the CDR3 DNA reads TGTGCCAGCAGTTACCCCCCGGGAGCCTCCTACGAGCAGTACTTC.

This clone was detected a few times. The chain has TRBV5-1 and TRBJ1-1; TRBD1 agrees at 12 bases. This CDR3 spans 15 amino acids. In germline, CDR1 is SGHRS, CDR2 YFSETQ. V shed 4 bases, J shed 10 bases, and the junction held 11 bases outside the gene matches. In DNA form, the CDR3 reads TGCGCCAGCAGCCCGGGACAGGGGGCGCCTTTGGCAGCTTTCTTT. Residues: CASSPGQGAPLAAFF.

With regard to this clone: The same CDR3 arises from other DNA sequences in this sample as well. The chain uses TRBV5-1 and TRBJ2-3; 7 bases match TRBD2. The CDR3 spans 15 residues. Germline lookup yields CDR1 SGHRS and CDR2 YFSETQ. V dropped 5 bases and J dropped 2; count of bases not matched to a gene: 8. The CDR3 protein is CASSPLGGFTDTQYF. The CDR3 DNA is TGCGCCAGCAGTCCCCTCGGGGGGTTCACAGATACGCAGTATTTT.

The chain joins TRBV11-1 to TRBJ2-1, with 11 bases that match TRBD2. The length of the CDR3 is 15 residues. Unmatched junction bases numbered 1, after V lost 4 bases and J lost 2 bases. Germline values: CDR1 SGHAT, CDR2 FQDESV (reference sequence). The CDR3 reads CASSSTSGTYNEQFF. The CDR3, as DNA: TGTGCCAGCAGCTCGACTAGCGGGACCTACAATGAGCAGTTCTTC.

The genes are TRBV7-2 and TRBJ2-7; perhaps TRBD2 as D (5 bases). This CDR3 region has 12 residues. V gave up 7 bases and J gave up 6 bases, with 13 bases separating them. Germline V gene lookup returns CDR1 SGHTA and CDR2 FQGNSA. The chain's CDR3 is CASTMTGTEQYF. The CDR3 DNA follows: TGTGCCAGCACGATGACGGGAACCGAGCAGTACTTC.

The chain uses TRBV7-9 and TRBJ2-1, with D possibly being TRBD2 (5 bases). The CDR3 runs 12 residues. The germline V gene has CDR1 SEHNR and CDR2 FQNEAQ (reference sequence). Trimming cost V 3 bases and J 8 bases, with 8 bases left between them. In nucleotides, the CDR3 is TGTGCCAGCAGCTTCGACTATCATGAGCAGTTCTTC. Its translation is CASSFDYHEQFF.

The chain uses TRBV6-5 and TRBJ1-2; 10 bases align to TRBD1. With 5 bases clipped from V and 8 bases from J, the junction kept 11 bases outside the gene matches. CDR3 length: 15 amino acids. The germline V gene has CDR1 MNHEY and CDR2 SVGAGI. The CDR3 reads CASSKTGGALRGYTF. For the CDR3, the DNA is TGTGCCAGCAGTAAGACAGGGGGCGCTTTAAGGGGCTACACCTTC.

V gene TRBV7-9 combines with J gene TRBJ2-3, with a tentative D call TRBD2 (7 bases). Trimming stripped 3 bases from V and 5 bases from J, with 15 bases between. The CDR3 spans 15 residues. Germline V gives CDR1 SEHNR, CDR2 FQNEAQ (reference sequence). The CDR3 spells CASSFYGGLVDTQYF. The DNA of the CDR3 is TGTGCCAGCAGCTTTTACGGGGGGCTGGTAGATACGCAGTATTTT.

The rearrangement joins TRBV13 to TRBJ2-5, with D maybe TRBD1 (6 bases). The CDR3 is made up of 13 amino acids. The germline V gene encodes CDR1 PRHDT and CDR2 FYEKMQ (reference sequence). Trimming removed 4 bases from V and 3 bases from J, with 9 bases in between. The CDR3 bases are TGTGCCAGCAGCTGGGGACAAGAAGAGACCCAGTACTTC. It codes for CASSWGQEETQYF.

This CDR3 reads CASKGAGRYEQYF. The CDR3 coding sequence is TGTGCCAGTAAAGGTGCGGGTCGGTACGAGCAGTACTTC. V is TRBV19 and J is TRBJ2-7; a possible D gene is TRBD2 (5 bases). Between the trimmed V and J ends, which lost 7 bases and 4 bases, there was a span of 14 bases. Looked up from germline, CDR1 is LNHDA and CDR2 is SQIVND (reference sequence). This CDR3 is 13 amino acids long.

The chain uses TRBV9 and TRBJ2-1; possible D gene TRBD2, 7 bases. The germline CDR1 and CDR2 sequences are SGDLS and YYNGEE. The V and J ends lost 3 bases and 8 bases respectively, with 24 bases between them. This CDR3 comprises 17 residues. CDR3 amino acids: CASSEGGNGGPLDEQFF. The CDR3 DNA reads TGTGCCAGCAGCGAGGGGGGGAATGGAGGGCCGTTGGATGAGCAGTTCTTC.

This clone showed up just a few times. For the CDR3, the DNA is TGCAGCGCCAGTTCGGGGAATGGCTACACCTTC. This translates into CSASSGNGYTF. This sequence joins TRBV29-1 and TRBJ1-2; D is unresolved. V lost 7 bases, J lost 6 bases, and 12 bases lay in between. The CDR3 covers 11 residues. Germline V CDR1 and CDR2: SQVTM, ANQGSEA. Full variable domain (remainder filled in from reference TRBV29-1 and TRBJ1-2): SAVISQKPSRDICQRGTSLTIQCQVDSQVTMMFWYRQQPGQSLTLIATANQGSEATYESGFVIDKFPISRPNLTFSTLTVSNMSPEDSSIYLCSASSGNGYTFGSGTRLTVV.

With respect to this clone: One base separates it from a far larger clone, so it is likely a read error. The gene calls are TRBV4-3 and TRBJ2-1, with 8 bases that match TRBD1. CDR3 length: 15 residues. Germline CDR1 LGHNA, CDR2 YSLEER. The V segment lost 4 bases and the J segment 7 bases; nucleotides outside the gene matches: 9. The DNA of the CDR3 is TGCGCCAGCAGCCCCTTTGGACAGGGAGCGAATGAGCAGTTCTTC. Amino acid sequence: CASSPFGQGANEQFF.

DNA of the CDR3: TGTGCCAGCAGCCTTCCGGGACAGGACTCTTACAATGAGCAGTTCTTC. Protein: CASSLPGQDSYNEQFF. This chain links TRBV5-6 with TRBJ2-1, with 8 bases fitting TRBD1. The CDR3 has 16 amino acids. CDR1 and CDR2 (germline): SGHDT, YYEEEE. Germline trimming cut 4 bases from V and 4 bases from J; bases unmatched to any gene: 10.

This clone was detected only a few times. The chain links TRBV9 to TRBJ1-1; D call uncertain. The V end was cut by 4 bases, the J end by 5 bases, with 18 bases between. The CDR3 consists of 15 residues. Germline CDR1 reads SGDLS; CDR2 reads YYNGEE. This CDR3 is CASSSRASADTEAFF. The CDR3 DNA sequence: TGTGCCAGCAGCTCCAGAGCTAGTGCGGATACTGAAGCTTTCTTT.

A few counts support this clone. The chain links TRBV4-3 to TRBJ1-1; possible D gene TRBD1, 5 bases. The CDR3 is 14 residues long. CDR1 is LGHNA and CDR2 is YSLEER in the germline V gene. Between the trimmed V and J ends, which lost 4 bases and 4 bases, there was a span of 13 bases. Written as DNA, the CDR3 is TGCGCCAGCAGCCCCAGGGACTGGGGCACTGAAGCTTTCTTT. Encoded protein: CASSPRDWGTEAFF.

The rearrangement links TRBV5-4 to TRBJ2-2, with unresolved D. The CDR3 consists of 14 residues. Germline CDR1 is SGHNT and CDR2 is YYREEE (reference sequence). V was trimmed by 3 bases and J by 0 bases, leaving 6 bases between them. CDR3 bases: TGTGCCAGCAGCTCACTCTCGAACACCGGGGAGCTGTTTTTT. Translation: CASSSLSNTGELFF.

This clone was observed a few times. The germline gene is not matched at one end of the junction; a read error may be the cause. The chain links TRBV7-9 to TRBJ2-2, with 9 positions matching TRBD1. The CDR3 covers 14 residues. CDR1 is SEHNR, CDR2 FQNEAQ, per germline (reference sequence). CDR3 in amino acids: CSSDRGVITGELFF. The CDR3 nucleotides are TGTTCCAGTGACAGGGGGGTTATCACCGGGGAGCTGTTTTTT.

The chain carries TRBV7-9 and TRBJ2-5, with 8 bases matching TRBD2. The length of the CDR3 is 16 residues. Germline trimming cut 4 bases from V and 5 bases from J; bases unmatched to any gene: 12. The germline gives CDR1 SEHNR, CDR2 FQNEAQ (reference sequence). For the CDR3, the DNA is TGTGCCAGCAGCTCCTTCGGCGGGGGGAGCCCGGAGACCCAGTACTTC. Translating gives CASSSFGGGSPETQYF.

The rearrangement uses TRBV11-3 and TRBJ2-1, with D maybe TRBD2 (6 bases). Germline V gene data show CDR1 as SGHNT and CDR2 as YENEEA. Trimming shortened V by 1 base and J by 7 bases, and 8 bases separated the two germline ends. The CDR3 extends over 13 amino acids. The CDR3 reads CASSLVAGNEQFF. For the CDR3, the DNA is TGTGCCAGCAGCTTAGTTGCGGGAAATGAGCAGTTCTTC.

J is TRBJ2-3 and V is TRBV5-4, with 7 bases fitting TRBD2. The V gene's germline CDR1 is SGHNT and CDR2 YYREEE (reference sequence). V was pared by 0 bases and J by 4 bases, with 2 bases of the junction left unmatched. There are 14 residues in the CDR3. The DNA for the CDR3 is TGTGCCAGCAGCTTGGCCGGGAGGTCAGATACGCAGTATTTT. It yields the protein CASSLAGRSDTQYF.

The chain combines TRBV18 with TRBJ1-5, with D possibly TRBD1 on 6 matching bases. V lost 5 bases, J lost 5 bases, and 13 bases lay in between. From germline, CDR1 is KGHSH and CDR2 LQKENI. The CDR3 is 14 residues long. This chain's CDR3 is CASSSSGQYQPQHF. In DNA, the CDR3 is TGTGCCAGCTCATCAAGTGGACAGTATCAGCCCCAGCATTTT.

This clone turned up a few times. This chain links TRBV19 with TRBJ2-7; TRBD2 agrees at 11 bases. J gave up 6 bases and V 5 bases, and 6 bases lay outside the gene matches. The CDR3 is 14 residues long. In germline, CDR1 is LNHDA, CDR2 SQIVND (reference sequence). CDR3 residues: CASSWGLAGGEQYF. The CDR3 DNA reads as TGTGCCAGTAGTTGGGGGCTAGCGGGAGGCGAGCAGTACTTC.

The chain couples TRBV10-2 to TRBJ1-1; the D gene is possibly TRBD1 (6 bases). The CDR3 has 13 amino acids. The ends were cut back, 7 bases at V and 0 bases at J, with 9 bases in the middle. Germline CDR1 and CDR2: WSHSY and SAAADI. CDR3 residues: CASIRQVNTEAFF. Written as DNA, the CDR3 is TGCGCCAGCATAAGACAGGTGAACACTGAAGCTTTCTTT.

This clone came up once. CDR3 protein: CASSLGTSVTYNEQFF. The CDR3 DNA is TGTGCCAGCAGCTTGGGGACTAGCGTCACCTACAATGAGCAGTTCTTC. The chain employs TRBV5-5 and TRBJ2-1; 9 positions agree with TRBD2. Germline V gene data show CDR1 as SGHKS and CDR2 as YYEKEE (reference sequence). The V and J ends lost 0 bases and 2 bases, in that order; junction bases with no gene match: 3. The length of the CDR3 is 16 residues.